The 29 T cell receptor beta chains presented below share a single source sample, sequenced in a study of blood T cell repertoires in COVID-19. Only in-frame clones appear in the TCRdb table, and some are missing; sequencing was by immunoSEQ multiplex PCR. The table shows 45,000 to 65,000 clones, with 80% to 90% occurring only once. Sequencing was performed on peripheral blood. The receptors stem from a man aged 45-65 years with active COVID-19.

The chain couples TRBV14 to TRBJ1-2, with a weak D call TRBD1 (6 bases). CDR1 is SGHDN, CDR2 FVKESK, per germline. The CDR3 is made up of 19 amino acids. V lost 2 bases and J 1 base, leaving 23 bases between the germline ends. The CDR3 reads CASSQQGRGAPSGNYGYTF. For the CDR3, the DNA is TGTGCCAGCAGCCAACAGGGCAGGGGCGCCCCTTCGGGTAACTATGGCTACACCTTC.

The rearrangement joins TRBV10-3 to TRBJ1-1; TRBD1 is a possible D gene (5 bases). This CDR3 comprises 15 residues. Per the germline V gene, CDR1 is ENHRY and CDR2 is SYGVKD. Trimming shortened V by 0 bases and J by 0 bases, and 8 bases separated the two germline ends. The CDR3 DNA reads TGTGCCATCAGTGAGTCGGAGGGGTTGAACACTGAAGCTTTCTTT. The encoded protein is CAISESEGLNTEAFF.

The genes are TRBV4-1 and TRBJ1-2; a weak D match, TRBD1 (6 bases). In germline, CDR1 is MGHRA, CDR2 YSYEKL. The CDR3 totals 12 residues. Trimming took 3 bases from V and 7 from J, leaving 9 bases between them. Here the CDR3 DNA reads TGCGCCAGCAGCCAGACAGGTATTGGCTACACCTTC. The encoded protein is CASSQTGIGYTF.

The CDR3 sequence: CASSRWDREVNEQFF. CDR3 sequence (DNA): TGTGCCAGCAGCCGTTGGGACAGGGAGGTGAATGAGCAGTTCTTC. The V call is TRBV9, the J call TRBJ2-1; the match to TRBD1 covers 9 bases. CDR1 and CDR2 from the germline V gene are SGDLS and YYNGEE. This CDR3 region has 15 residues. Germline trimming cut 4 bases from V and 7 bases from J; bases unmatched to any gene: 9.

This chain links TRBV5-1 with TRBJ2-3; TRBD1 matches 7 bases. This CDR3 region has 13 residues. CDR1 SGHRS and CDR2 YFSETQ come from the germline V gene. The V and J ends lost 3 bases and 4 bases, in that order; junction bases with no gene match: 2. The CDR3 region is CASSSTGADTQYF. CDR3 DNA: TGCGCCAGCAGCTCAACAGGGGCAGATACGCAGTATTTT.

Written as DNA, the CDR3 is TGTGCCAGCAGCCTGGTCGGAGACTACGAGCAGTACTTC. It encodes CASSLVGDYEQYF. V gene TRBV5-6 combines with J gene TRBJ2-7; D not resolved. The CDR3 totals 13 residues. The V and J ends lost 4 bases and 3 bases respectively, with 11 bases between them. Germline CDR1 SGHDT, CDR2 YYEEEE.

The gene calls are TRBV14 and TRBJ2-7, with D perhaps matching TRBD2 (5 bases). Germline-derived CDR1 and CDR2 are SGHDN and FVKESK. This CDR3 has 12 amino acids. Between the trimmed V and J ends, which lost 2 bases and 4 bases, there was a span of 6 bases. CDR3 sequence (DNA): TGTGCCAGCAGCCAATCGGGGTACGAGCAGTACTTC. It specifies CASSQSGYEQYF.

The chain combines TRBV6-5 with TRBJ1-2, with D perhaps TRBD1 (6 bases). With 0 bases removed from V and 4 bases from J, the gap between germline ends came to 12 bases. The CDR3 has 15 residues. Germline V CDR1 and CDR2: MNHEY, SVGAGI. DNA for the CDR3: TGTGCCAGCAGTTACTCGAAACAGGGCCCCTATGGCTACACCTTC. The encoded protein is CASSYSKQGPYGYTF.

The chain's CDR3 is CASSPTGTSGYEQYF. CDR3 nucleotide sequence: TGTGCCAGCTCACCAACCGGGACTAGCGGCTACGAGCAGTACTTC. The chain joins TRBV18 to TRBJ2-7; 11 bases fit TRBD2. With 2 bases clipped from V and 3 bases from J, the junction kept 3 bases outside the gene matches. This CDR3 contains 15 residues. Germline loops: CDR1 KGHSH, CDR2 LQKENI.

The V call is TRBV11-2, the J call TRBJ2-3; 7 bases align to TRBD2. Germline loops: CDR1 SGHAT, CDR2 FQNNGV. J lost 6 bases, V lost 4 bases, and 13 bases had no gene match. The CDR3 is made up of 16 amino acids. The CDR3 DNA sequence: TGTGCCAGCAGCTCCGTCCGAGCGGGGAGGCGGGATACGCAGTATTTT. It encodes CASSSVRAGRRDTQYF.

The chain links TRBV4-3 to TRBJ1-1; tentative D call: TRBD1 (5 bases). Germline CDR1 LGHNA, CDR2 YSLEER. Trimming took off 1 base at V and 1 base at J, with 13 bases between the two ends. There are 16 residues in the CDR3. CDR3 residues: CASSQVPGYGNTEAFF. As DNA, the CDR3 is TGCGCCAGCAGCCAAGTACCAGGGTACGGGAACACTGAAGCTTTCTTT.

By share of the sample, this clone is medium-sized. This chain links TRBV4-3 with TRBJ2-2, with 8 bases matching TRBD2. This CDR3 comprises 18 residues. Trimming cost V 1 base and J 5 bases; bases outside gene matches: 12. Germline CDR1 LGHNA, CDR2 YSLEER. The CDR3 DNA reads TGCGCCAGCAGCCAAGGAGTACGGGCAGCGGGAGAAACCGGGGAGCTGTTTTTT. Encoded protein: CASSQGVRAAGETGELFF.

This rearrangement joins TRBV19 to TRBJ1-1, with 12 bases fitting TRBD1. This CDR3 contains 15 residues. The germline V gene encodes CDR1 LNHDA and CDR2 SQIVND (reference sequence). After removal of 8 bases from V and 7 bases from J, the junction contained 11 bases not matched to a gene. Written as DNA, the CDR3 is TGTGCCAGTCTCCAGGGGACAGGGGGCGTTGGTGAAGCTTTCTTT. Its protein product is CASLQGTGGVGEAFF. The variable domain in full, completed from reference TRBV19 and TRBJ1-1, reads DGGITQSPKYLFRKEGQNVTLSCEQNLNHDAMYWYRQDPGQGLRLIYYSQIVNDFQKGDIAEGYSVSREKKESFPLTVTSAQKNPTAFYLCASLQGTGGVGEAFFGQGTRLTVV.

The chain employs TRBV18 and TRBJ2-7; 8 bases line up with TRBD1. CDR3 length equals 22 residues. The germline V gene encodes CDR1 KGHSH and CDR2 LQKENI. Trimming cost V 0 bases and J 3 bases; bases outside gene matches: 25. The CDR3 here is CASSPPVSDRGHFIGFNYEQYF. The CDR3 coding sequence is TGTGCCAGCTCACCACCTGTATCCGACAGGGGTCATTTTATTGGGTTTAACTACGAGCAGTACTTC.

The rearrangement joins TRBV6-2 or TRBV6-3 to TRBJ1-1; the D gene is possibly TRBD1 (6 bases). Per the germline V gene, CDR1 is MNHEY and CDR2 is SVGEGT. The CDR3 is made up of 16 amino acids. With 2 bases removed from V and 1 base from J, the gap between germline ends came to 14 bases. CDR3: CASSYTPGHKNTEAFF. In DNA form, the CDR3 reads TGTGCCAGCAGTTACACCCCGGGACACAAGAACACTGAAGCTTTCTTT.

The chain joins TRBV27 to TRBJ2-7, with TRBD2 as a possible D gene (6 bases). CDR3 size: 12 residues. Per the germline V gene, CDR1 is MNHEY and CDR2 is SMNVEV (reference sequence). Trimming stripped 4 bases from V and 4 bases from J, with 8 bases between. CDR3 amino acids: CASSSRGYEQYF. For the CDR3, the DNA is TGTGCCAGCAGTTCCCGGGGGTACGAGCAGTACTTC.

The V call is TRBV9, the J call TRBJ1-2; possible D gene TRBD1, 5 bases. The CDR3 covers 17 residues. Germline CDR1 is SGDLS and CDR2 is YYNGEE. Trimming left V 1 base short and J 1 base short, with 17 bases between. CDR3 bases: TGTGCCAGCAGCGTAAACGGCAGGGCGGTCCTTAACTATGGCTACACCTTC. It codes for CASSVNGRAVLNYGYTF. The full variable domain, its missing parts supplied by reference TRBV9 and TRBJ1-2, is DSGVTQTPKHLITATGQRVTLRCSPRSGDLSVYWYQQSLDQGLQFLIQYYNGEERAKGNILERFSAQQFPDLHSELNLSSLELGDSALYFCASSVNGRAVLNYGYTFGSGTRLTVV.

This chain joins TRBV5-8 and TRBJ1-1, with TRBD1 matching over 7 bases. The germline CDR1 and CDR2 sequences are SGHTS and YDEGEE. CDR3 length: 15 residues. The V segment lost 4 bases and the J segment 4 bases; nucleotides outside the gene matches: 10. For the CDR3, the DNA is TGTGCCAGCAGCCGGCAGGGGACAGTGGGCACTGAAGCTTTCTTT. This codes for CASSRQGTVGTEAFF.

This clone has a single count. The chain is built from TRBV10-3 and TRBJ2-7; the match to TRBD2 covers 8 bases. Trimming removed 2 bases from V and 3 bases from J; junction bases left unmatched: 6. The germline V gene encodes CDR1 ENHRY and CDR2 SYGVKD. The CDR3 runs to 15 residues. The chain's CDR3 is CAISEMTSAGYEQYF. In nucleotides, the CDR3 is TGTGCCATCAGTGAGATGACTAGCGCGGGCTACGAGCAGTACTTC.

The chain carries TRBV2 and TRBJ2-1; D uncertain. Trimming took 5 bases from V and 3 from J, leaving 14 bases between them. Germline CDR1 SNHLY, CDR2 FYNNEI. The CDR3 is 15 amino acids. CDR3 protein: CASSPELIRYNEQFF. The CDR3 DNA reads TGTGCCAGCAGTCCCGAGTTAATTCGCTACAATGAGCAGTTCTTC.

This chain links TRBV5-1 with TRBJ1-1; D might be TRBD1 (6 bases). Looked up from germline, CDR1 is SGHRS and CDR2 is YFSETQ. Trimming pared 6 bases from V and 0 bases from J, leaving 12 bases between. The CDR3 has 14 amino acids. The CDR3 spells CASKPQGMNTEAFF. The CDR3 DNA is TGCGCCAGCAAACCACAGGGAATGAACACTGAAGCTTTCTTT. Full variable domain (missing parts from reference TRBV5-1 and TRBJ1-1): KAGVTQTPRYLIKTRGQQVTLSCSPISGHRSVSWYQQTPGQGLQFLFEYFSETQRNKGNFPGRFSGRQFSNSRSEMNVSTLELGDSALYLCASKPQGMNTEAFFGQGTRLTVV.

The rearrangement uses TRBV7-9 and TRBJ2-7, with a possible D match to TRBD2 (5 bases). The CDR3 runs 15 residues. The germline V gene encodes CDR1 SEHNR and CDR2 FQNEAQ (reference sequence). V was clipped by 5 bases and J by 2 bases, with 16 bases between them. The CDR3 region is CASSHRTDPTYEQYF. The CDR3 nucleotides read TGTGCCAGCAGCCATAGGACTGATCCAACCTACGAGCAGTACTTC.

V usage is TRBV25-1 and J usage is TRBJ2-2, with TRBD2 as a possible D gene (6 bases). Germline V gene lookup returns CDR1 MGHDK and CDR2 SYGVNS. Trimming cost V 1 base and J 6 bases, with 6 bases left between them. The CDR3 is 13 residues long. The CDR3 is CASSEWEAGELFF. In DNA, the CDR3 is TGTGCCAGCAGTGAATGGGAGGCCGGGGAGCTGTTTTTT.

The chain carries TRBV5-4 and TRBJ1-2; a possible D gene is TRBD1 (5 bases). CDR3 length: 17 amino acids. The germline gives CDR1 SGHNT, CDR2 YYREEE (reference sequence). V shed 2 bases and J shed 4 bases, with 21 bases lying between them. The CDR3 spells CASSFGGVVAAGYGYTF. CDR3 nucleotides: TGTGCCAGCAGCTTTGGGGGGGTTGTGGCCGCGGGCTATGGCTACACCTTC.

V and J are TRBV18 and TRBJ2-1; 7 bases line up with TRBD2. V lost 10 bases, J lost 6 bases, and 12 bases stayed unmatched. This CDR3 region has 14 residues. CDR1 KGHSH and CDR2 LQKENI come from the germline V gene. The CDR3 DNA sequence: TGTGCCACCCTCACGACGGGGGAGGGCAATGAGCAGTTCTTC. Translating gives CATLTTGEGNEQFF.

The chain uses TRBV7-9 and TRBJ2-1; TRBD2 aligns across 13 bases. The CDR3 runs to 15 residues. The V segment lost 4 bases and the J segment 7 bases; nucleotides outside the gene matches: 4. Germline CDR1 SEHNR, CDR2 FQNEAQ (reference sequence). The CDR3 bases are TGTGCCAGCAGCTCCGGGACTAGCGGGGTAAATGAGCAGTTCTTC. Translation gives CASSSGTSGVNEQFF.

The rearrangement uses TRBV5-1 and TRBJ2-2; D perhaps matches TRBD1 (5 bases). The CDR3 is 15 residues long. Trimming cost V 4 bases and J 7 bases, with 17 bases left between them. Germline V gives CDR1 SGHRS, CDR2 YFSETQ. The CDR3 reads CASSAPTGQGGELFF. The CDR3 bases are TGCGCCAGCAGCGCACCCACCGGGCAGGGCGGGGAGCTGTTTTTT.

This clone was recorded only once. The CDR3 DNA reads TGTGCCAGCAGTTATAAGGAGGACACTGAAGCTTTCTTT. Its translation is CASSYKEDTEAFF. V and J are TRBV27 and TRBJ1-1; D call uncertain. In germline, CDR1 is MNHEY, CDR2 SMNVEV (reference sequence). V lost 4 bases and J lost 3, with 9 bases in between. The CDR3 runs to 13 residues.

The CDR3 DNA reads as TGTGCCAGCAGGCCAGGGACAGGGTTCTATGGCTACACCTTC. The encoded protein is CASRPGTGFYGYTF. The chain carries TRBV28 and TRBJ1-2; 9 nucleotides align to TRBD1. Trimming at V came to 6 bases and at J to 4 bases, leaving 6 bases not matched to a gene. CDR1 and CDR2 (germline): MDHEN, SYDVKM. This CDR3 is built from 14 residues.